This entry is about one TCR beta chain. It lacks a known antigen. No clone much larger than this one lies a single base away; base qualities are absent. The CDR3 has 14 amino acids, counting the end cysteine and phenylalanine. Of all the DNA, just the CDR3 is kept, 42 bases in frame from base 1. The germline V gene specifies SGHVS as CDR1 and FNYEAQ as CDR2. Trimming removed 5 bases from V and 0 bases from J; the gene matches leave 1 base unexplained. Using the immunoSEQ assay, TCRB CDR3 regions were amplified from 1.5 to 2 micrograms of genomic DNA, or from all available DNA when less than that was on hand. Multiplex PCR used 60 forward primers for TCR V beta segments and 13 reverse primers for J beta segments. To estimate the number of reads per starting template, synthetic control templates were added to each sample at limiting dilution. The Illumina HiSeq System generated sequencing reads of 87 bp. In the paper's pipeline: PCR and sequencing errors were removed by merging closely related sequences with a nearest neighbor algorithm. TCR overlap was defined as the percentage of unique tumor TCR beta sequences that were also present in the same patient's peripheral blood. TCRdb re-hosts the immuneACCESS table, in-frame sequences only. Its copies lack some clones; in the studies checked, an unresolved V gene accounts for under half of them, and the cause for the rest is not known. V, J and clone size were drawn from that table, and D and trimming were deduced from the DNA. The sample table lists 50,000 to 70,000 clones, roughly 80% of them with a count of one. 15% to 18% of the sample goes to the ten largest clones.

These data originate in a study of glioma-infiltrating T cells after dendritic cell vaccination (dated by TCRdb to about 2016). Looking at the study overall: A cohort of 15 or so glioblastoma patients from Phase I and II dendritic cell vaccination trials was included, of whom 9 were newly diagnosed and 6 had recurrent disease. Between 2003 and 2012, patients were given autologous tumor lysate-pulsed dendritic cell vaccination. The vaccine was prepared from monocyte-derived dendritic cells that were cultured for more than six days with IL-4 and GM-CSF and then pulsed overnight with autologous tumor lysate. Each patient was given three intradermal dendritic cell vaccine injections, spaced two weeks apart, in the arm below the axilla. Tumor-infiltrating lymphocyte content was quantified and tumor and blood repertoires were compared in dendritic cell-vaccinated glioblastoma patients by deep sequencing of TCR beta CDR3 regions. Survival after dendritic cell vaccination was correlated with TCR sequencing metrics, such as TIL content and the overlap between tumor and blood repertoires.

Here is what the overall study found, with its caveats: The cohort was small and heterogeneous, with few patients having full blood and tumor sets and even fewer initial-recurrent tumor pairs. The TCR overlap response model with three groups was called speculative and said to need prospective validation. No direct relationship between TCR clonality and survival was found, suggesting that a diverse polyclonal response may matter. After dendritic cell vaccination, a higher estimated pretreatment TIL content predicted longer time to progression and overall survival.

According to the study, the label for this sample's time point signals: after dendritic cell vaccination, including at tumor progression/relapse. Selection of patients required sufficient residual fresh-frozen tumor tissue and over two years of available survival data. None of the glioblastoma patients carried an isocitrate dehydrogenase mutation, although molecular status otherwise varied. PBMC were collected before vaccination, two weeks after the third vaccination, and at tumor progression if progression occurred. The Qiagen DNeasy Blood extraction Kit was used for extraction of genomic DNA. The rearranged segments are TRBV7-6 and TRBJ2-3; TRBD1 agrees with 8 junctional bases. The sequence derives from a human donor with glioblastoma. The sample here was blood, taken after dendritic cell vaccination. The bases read TGTGCCAGCAGCCGACAGGGGAGCACAGATACGCAGTATTTT. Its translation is CASSRQGSTDTQYF.